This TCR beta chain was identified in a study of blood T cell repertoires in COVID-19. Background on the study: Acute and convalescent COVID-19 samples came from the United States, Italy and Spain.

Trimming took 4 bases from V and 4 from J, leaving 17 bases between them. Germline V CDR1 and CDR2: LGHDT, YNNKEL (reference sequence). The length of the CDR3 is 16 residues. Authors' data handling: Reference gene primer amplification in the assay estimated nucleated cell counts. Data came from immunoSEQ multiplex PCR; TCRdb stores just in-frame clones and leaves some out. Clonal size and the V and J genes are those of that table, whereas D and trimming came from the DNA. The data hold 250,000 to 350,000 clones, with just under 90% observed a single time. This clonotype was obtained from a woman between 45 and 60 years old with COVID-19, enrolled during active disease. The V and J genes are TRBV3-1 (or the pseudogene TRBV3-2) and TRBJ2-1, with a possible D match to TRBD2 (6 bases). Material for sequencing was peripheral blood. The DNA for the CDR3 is TGTGCCAGCAGCCCGAAACAGATCCGGGGGTACAATGAGCAGTTCTTC. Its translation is CASSPKQIRGYNEQFF.